The 31 T cell receptor beta chains reported below all come from one sample, sequenced in a study of blood T cells in healthy people across ages. PCR was performed a second time for about 7 to 12 cycles using a sample-barcoded 5' primer and a J-beta primer mix. TCRdb independently ran MiXCR on the 5' RACE reads; one entry per CDR3 protein. The profile shows about 680,000 distinct CDR3 sequences, more than 40% of them singletons. The material sequenced was blood. The receptors derive from a woman aged 55-69 years in good health.

This chain links TRBV3-1 with TRBJ2-5; D not resolved. The CDR3 covers 15 residues. The germline V gene has CDR1 LGHDT and CDR2 YNNKEL (reference sequence). The ends were cut back, 2 bases at V and 4 bases at J, with 14 bases in the middle. In DNA, the CDR3 is TGTGCCAGCAGCCAAAGCGAGTACAGTGGAGAGACCCAGTACTTC. It yields the protein CASSQSEYSGETQYF.

The V gene is TRBV14, the J gene TRBJ2-1; D is undetermined. CDR3 length: 12 amino acids. The V gene's germline CDR1 is SGHDN and CDR2 FVKESK. V lost 0 bases to trimming and J lost 8 bases, with 5 bases between them. CDR3: CASSQDPHEQFF. CDR3 sequence (DNA): TGTGCCAGCAGCCAAGATCCCCATGAGCAGTTCTTC. Drawing the rest from reference TRBV14 and TRBJ2-1, the complete variable domain is EAGVTQFPSHSVIEKGQTVTLRCDPISGHDNLYWYRRVMGKEIKFLLHFVKESKQDESGMPNNRFLAERTGGTYSTLKVQPAELEDSGVYFCASSQDPHEQFFGPGTRLTVL.

This clonotype was counted many times. V gene TRBV28 combines with J gene TRBJ2-4; D is undetermined. Trimming took off 2 bases at V and 0 bases at J, with 14 bases between the two ends. CDR1 is MDHEN, CDR2 SYDVKM, per germline. This CDR3 contains 17 residues. CDR3 residues: CASSLRSDTLAKNIQYF. CDR3 sequence (DNA): TGTGCCAGCAGTTTAAGGAGTGACACCTTAGCCAAAAACATTCAGTACTTC. Based on the CDR3 plus reference TRBV28 and TRBJ2-4, the full variable domain is DVKVTQSSRYLVKRTGEKVFLECVQDMDHENMFWYRQDPGLGLRLIYFSYDVKMKEKGDIPEGYSVSREKKERFSLILESASTNQTSMYLCASSLRSDTLAKNIQYFGAGTRLSVL.

This clonotype was seen only a few times. The V call is TRBV20-1, the J call TRBJ1-2, with 7 positions matching TRBD1. Germline V lookup: CDR1 DFQATT, CDR2 SNEGSKA (reference sequence). The CDR3 extends over 14 amino acids. V trimming: 3 bases; J trimming: 4 bases; junction bases outside the gene matches: 8. This chain's CDR3 is CSASPTGPSYGYTF. The CDR3 region has the DNA TGCAGTGCTAGCCCGACAGGGCCCAGCTATGGCTACACCTTC.

The chain couples TRBV20-1 to TRBJ1-2; D remains ambiguous. From germline, CDR1 is DFQATT and CDR2 SNEGSKA (reference sequence). V lost 0 bases and J lost 8, with 10 bases in between. This CDR3 region has 12 residues. The CDR3 loop reads CSARDQGRGYTF. CDR3 DNA: TGCAGTGCTAGAGATCAAGGGCGGGGCTACACCTTC.

The V gene is TRBV7-3, the J gene TRBJ2-1; TRBD1 might be the D (6 bases). Germline CDR1 SGHTA, CDR2 FQGTGA. With 5 bases removed from V and 9 bases from J, the gap between germline ends came to 14 bases. The CDR3 is 13 residues long. The CDR3 coding sequence is TGTGCCAGCAGCGCCGGGACAACCCTTGAGCAGTTCTTC. Translating it yields CASSAGTTLEQFF.

This clonotype turned up a few times. The CDR3 DNA reads as TGCAGTGCTAGCAAAGGGACTAGCGGGAGCATCGGCAAAAACATTCAGTACTTC. It specifies CSASKGTSGSIGKNIQYF. The V call is TRBV20-1, the J call TRBJ2-4; 14 nucleotides align to TRBD2. J lost 3 bases, V lost 3 bases, and 10 bases had no gene match. The CDR3 spans 18 residues. Germline CDR1 DFQATT, CDR2 SNEGSKA (reference sequence).

The chain uses TRBV2 and TRBJ2-3, with 7 bases matching TRBD2. The CDR3 is 13 amino acids. Germline V gene sequence: CDR1 SNHLY, CDR2 FYNNEI. Trimming at V came to 9 bases and at J to 0 bases, leaving 3 bases not matched to a gene. For the CDR3, the DNA is TGTGCCAGGAGCGGGGCTAGCACAGATACGCAGTATTTT. Its translation is CARSGASTDTQYF.

This sequence joins TRBV28 and TRBJ2-1, with D perhaps given as TRBD1 or TRBD2 (5 bases each). Near its end, the DNA agrees better with TRBJ2-7, so the J call may be wrong. From germline, CDR1 is MDHEN and CDR2 SYDVKM. The CDR3 is made up of 16 amino acids. The CDR3 protein is CASGSWDPSSYNEQYF. For the CDR3, the DNA is TGTGCCAGCGGATCATGGGACCCCAGCTCCTACAATGAGCAGTACTTC.

V gene TRBV7-9 combines with J gene TRBJ2-1; 7 nucleotides agree with TRBD1. Germline V gene data show CDR1 as SEHNR and CDR2 as FQNEAQ (reference sequence). The CDR3 consists of 15 residues. After removal of 5 bases from V and 4 bases from J, the junction contained 8 bases not matched to a gene. The CDR3 is CASSQGTASYNEQFF. The CDR3 DNA follows: TGTGCCAGCAGCCAAGGGACAGCATCTTACAATGAGCAGTTCTTC.

In DNA, the CDR3 is TGTGCCAGCAGGCCGGGACAGGGGAAAGGACAGCCCCAGCATTTT. Protein product: CASRPGQGKGQPQHF. The chain couples TRBV12-3 or TRBV12-4 to TRBJ1-5; 10 positions agree with TRBD1. The CDR3 has 15 amino acids. The V segment lost 6 bases and the J segment 7 bases; nucleotides outside the gene matches: 9.

The chain joins TRBV5-1 to TRBJ1-1; tentative D call: TRBD1 (6 bases). The germline V and J ends were trimmed by 2 bases and 5 bases, with 13 bases remaining between them. This CDR3 has 14 amino acids. The V gene's germline CDR1 is SGHRS and CDR2 YFSETQ. The CDR3 region has the DNA TGCGCCAGCAGCTTTGAGAGCCAGGGGACTGAAGCTTTCTTT. Protein sequence: CASSFESQGTEAFF.

V gene TRBV3-1 combines with J gene TRBJ2-1; 13 bases line up with TRBD2. The V segment lost 1 base and the J segment 8 bases; nucleotides outside the gene matches: 5. The CDR3 runs 16 residues. Per the germline V gene, CDR1 is LGHDT and CDR2 is YNNKEL (reference sequence). CDR3: CASSQVGLAGVHEQFF. In nucleotides, the CDR3 is TGTGCCAGCAGCCAAGTAGGACTAGCGGGAGTTCATGAGCAGTTCTTC.

The rearrangement uses TRBV7-2 and TRBJ1-4; 11 bases fit TRBD1. V lost 5 bases, J lost 8 bases, and 4 bases stayed unmatched. The germline CDR1 and CDR2 sequences are SGHTA and FQGNSA. The CDR3 is 14 residues long. The CDR3 DNA reads TGTGCCAGCAGCCATGGGGACAGGGGGGAAAAACTGTTTTTT. It codes for CASSHGDRGEKLFF.

The chain employs TRBV7-2 and TRBJ2-1; possibly TRBD2 for D (5 bases). The CDR3 sequence is 16 residues long. The germline V gene encodes CDR1 SGHTA and CDR2 FQGNSA. Trimming cost V 5 bases and J 0 bases, with 14 bases left between them. The CDR3 here is CASSKGPLASYNEQFF. The CDR3 coding sequence is TGTGCCAGCAGCAAAGGACCCCTAGCCTCCTACAATGAGCAGTTCTTC.

The chain links TRBV7-8 to TRBJ2-4; 10 nucleotides agree with TRBD1. Germline lookup yields CDR1 SGHVS and CDR2 FQNEAQ. Trimming took 6 bases from V and 2 from J; bases not matched to a gene: 4. The CDR3 is made up of 15 amino acids. The CDR3 sequence: CASSRTGGSKNIQYF. CDR3 nucleotides: TGTGCCAGCAGTCGGACAGGGGGGTCCAAAAACATTCAGTACTTC.

This clonotype was detected ten times or more. The chain has TRBV20-1 and TRBJ2-5; 9 nucleotides agree with TRBD1. The germline V gene encodes CDR1 DFQATT and CDR2 SNEGSKA (reference sequence). J was trimmed by 1 base and V by 6 bases; bases with no gene match: 6. The CDR3 totals 14 residues. In nucleotides, the CDR3 is TGCAGTGCGGGGGGACAGGGACCCCAAGAGACCCAGTACTTC. Translating gives CSAGGQGPQETQYF.

V usage is TRBV9 and J usage is TRBJ2-4; unclear D gene. Germline loops: CDR1 SGDLS, CDR2 YYNGEE. CDR3 length equals 15 residues. V lost 0 bases and J 5 bases, leaving 12 bases between the germline ends. CDR3 sequence: CASSVADNIQNIQYF. CDR3 nucleotides: TGTGCCAGCAGCGTAGCCGACAATATTCAAAACATTCAGTACTTC. The whole variable domain, filled in from reference TRBV9 and TRBJ2-4, reads DSGVTQTPKHLITATGQRVTLRCSPRSGDLSVYWYQQSLDQGLQFLIQYYNGEERAKGNILERFSAQQFPDLHSELNLSSLELGDSALYFCASSVADNIQNIQYFGAGTRLSVL.

This clonotype was detected once. This sequence joins TRBV5-4 and TRBJ1-6; no clear D. This CDR3 region has 13 residues. The V and J ends lost 4 bases and 5 bases respectively, with 7 bases between them. Germline-derived CDR1 and CDR2 are SGHNT and YYREEE (reference sequence). CDR3 in DNA: TGTGCCAGCAGCCACGGAGATAATTCACCCCTCCACTTT. This sequence encodes CASSHGDNSPLHF.

This rearrangement joins TRBV12-3 or TRBV12-4 to TRBJ2-6, with D maybe TRBD2 (5 bases). The CDR3 runs to 16 residues. V was pared by 7 bases and J by 0 bases, with 13 bases between. CDR3 nucleotide sequence: TGTGCCAGCACCTCACGGACTGACTCTGGGGCCAACGTCCTGACTTTC. Its translation: CASTSRTDSGANVLTF.

V and J are TRBV29-1 and TRBJ2-6; 10 bases are shared with TRBD1. V lost 5 bases and J lost 1; bases outside the gene matches: 8. CDR1 is SQVTM and CDR2 is ANQGSEA in the germline V gene. The CDR3 totals 17 residues. DNA for the CDR3: TGCAGCGTTCCCCGGGACAGGGGTCTGTCTGGGGCCAACGTCCTGACTTTC. Translated: CSVPRDRGLSGANVLTF. Full variable domain (outside the CDR3, taken from reference TRBV29-1 and TRBJ2-6): SAVISQKPSRDICQRGTSLTIQCQVDSQVTMMFWYRQQPGQSLTLIATANQGSEATYESGFVIDKFPISRPNLTFSTLTVSNMSPEDSSIYLCSVPRDRGLSGANVLTFGAGSRLTVL.

The CDR3 DNA is TGTGCCATCCGTAGTAGCGGGAGAGGGGGGTCCTACAATGAGCAGTTCTTC. Translated: CAIRSSGRGGSYNEQFF. This chain connects TRBV10-3 to TRBJ2-1, with 9 nucleotides matching TRBD2. V was pared by 8 bases and J by 1 base, with 12 bases of the junction left unmatched. The CDR3 consists of 17 residues. Germline values: CDR1 ENHRY, CDR2 SYGVKD.

This sequence joins TRBV12-3 or TRBV12-4 and TRBJ1-6, with TRBD1 identical over 11 bases. The V gene end was trimmed by 4 bases and the J gene end by 0 bases; junction bases not matched to a gene: 5. The CDR3 totals 18 residues. The CDR3 nucleotides read TGTGCCAGCAGTTCGGACAGGGGGCGCGCCTCCTATAATTCACCCCTCCACTTT. Translated, it gives CASSSDRGRASYNSPLHF.

The genes are TRBV20-1 and TRBJ1-2; the D gene is possibly TRBD1 (6 bases). The CDR3 covers 13 residues. V gave up 5 bases and J gave up 8 bases, with 18 bases separating them. CDR1 and CDR2 (germline): DFQATT, SNEGSKA (reference sequence). Written as DNA, the CDR3 is TGCAGTGCTCCCGGGGTGGGGGGCTGGGGCTACACCTTC. Residues: CSAPGVGGWGYTF.

This clonotype has a handful of counts. The CDR3 sequence is CASSLVYGGGTEAFF. CDR3 coding DNA: TGTGCCAGCAGCTTGGTCTACGGAGGCGGCACTGAAGCTTTCTTT. This chain joins TRBV7-2 and TRBJ1-1; D gene unclear. This CDR3 spans 15 amino acids. V shed 3 bases and J shed 4 bases, with 15 bases lying between them. Germline V gene lookup returns CDR1 SGHTA and CDR2 FQGNSA.

The gene calls are TRBV5-1 and TRBJ2-3; no clear D gene. The CDR3 runs 14 residues. Deletions cut 7 bases from V and 2 bases from J, with 14 bases between. Per germline, CDR1 SGHRS and CDR2 YFSETQ. The CDR3 DNA reads TGCGCCAGCGGGCTATCCCTACCCACAGATACGCAGTATTTT. This encodes CASGLSLPTDTQYF.

The V and J genes are TRBV6-5 and TRBJ1-6; D ambiguous. CDR3 length: 14 amino acids. Trimming removed 6 bases from V and 6 bases from J, with 12 bases in between. The germline V gene encodes CDR1 MNHEY and CDR2 SVGAGI. Here the CDR3 DNA reads TGTGCCAGCAGACCCGACGGGAGTAATTCACCCCTCCACTTT. Translated, it gives CASRPDGSNSPLHF.

V gene TRBV7-2 combines with J gene TRBJ1-2; D unclear. Germline loops: CDR1 SGHTA, CDR2 FQGNSA. V lost 5 bases, J lost 4 bases, and 11 bases lay in between. The CDR3 length is 13 residues. The CDR3 DNA is TGTGCCAGCAGCCAGAGACCGGGCTATGGCTACACCTTC. It specifies CASSQRPGYGYTF.

This chain connects TRBV6-4 to TRBJ2-2, with 7 positions matching TRBD2. Germline lookup yields CDR1 MRHNA and CDR2 SNTAGT. The CDR3 length is 16 residues. The junction had 4 bases not matched to a gene; V was cut back by 0 bases and J by 3 bases. CDR3 DNA: TGTGCCAGCAGTGACTCGGCAGGGAGGGACACCGGGGAGCTGTTTTTT. Translated, it gives CASSDSAGRDTGELFF.

The V and J genes are TRBV20-1 and TRBJ1-4; unclear D gene. The CDR3 runs to 15 residues. Trimming removed 0 bases from V and 2 bases from J, with 10 bases in between. Germline V gene sequence: CDR1 DFQATT, CDR2 SNEGSKA (reference sequence). CDR3 sequence: CSAREGPGTNEKLFF. The DNA of the CDR3 is TGCAGTGCTAGAGAGGGTCCGGGGACTAATGAAAAACTGTTTTTT.

J is TRBJ2-1 and V is TRBV7-2; D not resolved. Germline-derived CDR1 and CDR2 are SGHTA and FQGNSA. This CDR3 has 15 amino acids. V lost 1 base and J lost 7, with 14 bases in between. The CDR3 region is CASSLGRLGRNEQFF. For the CDR3, the DNA is TGTGCCAGCAGCTTAGGTCGTCTAGGACGAAATGAGCAGTTCTTC.